This TCR beta chain was sequenced in a study of shared clonotypes between healthy human individuals. TCRdb keeps only in-frame clones here, not all; method: immunoSEQ multiplex PCR. Among 2 million to 2.5 million clones listed, approximately 93% were seen once. V was trimmed by 2 bases and J by 1 base, leaving 8 bases between them. The CDR3 totals 14 residues. Germline V gives CDR1 LGHNA, CDR2 YSLEER. Sequencing input: naive CD4+ T cells from PBMCs. Subset reported: CD45RA+ positively selected. The rearrangement uses TRBV4-3 and TRBJ1-2; D call uncertain. The sequence came from a man between 18 and 29 years old in good health. Some clones in this sample may be carry-over from other donors' samples. CDR3 in amino acids: CASSQLGRNYGYTF. In DNA form, the CDR3 reads TGCGCCAGCAGCCAATTAGGGCGTAACTATGGCTACACCTTC.